This TCR beta chain was profiled in a study of Graves' ophthalmopathy and Graves' hyperthyroidism. Between the trimmed V and J ends, which lost 2 bases and 6 bases, there was a span of 5 bases. This CDR3 is 11 amino acids long. Beta-chain TCR CDR3 regions were amplified from RNA transcripts. First-round RT-PCR used HTBI primers; second-round multiplex PCR followed. Using its own MiXCR run on the multiplex PCR reads, TCRdb lists one record per CDR3 protein. Here the sample spans approximately 160,000 distinct CDR3 sequences, 35% to 45% being singletons. This clonotype was detected many times. Pregnant or lactating patients and those with other autoimmune diseases or uncontrolled infections were excluded. PBMCs had their origin in fresh peripheral blood (roughly 9.3 ml).

The J gene is TRBJ2-7, the V gene TRBV12-3 or TRBV12-4, with D unclear. The receptor comes from a man younger than 40 with Graves' ophthalmopathy. The specimen was peripheral blood. The CDR3 DNA is TGTGCCAGCAGTTTAAGGGCCGAGCAGTACTTC. It specifies CASSLRAEQYF.